What follows are 6 T cell receptor beta chains derived from one specimen sequenced in a study of T cells in Graves' hyperthyroidism and ophthalmopathy. TCR beta CDR3 region amplification was performed from RNA transcripts. Carried out on the TCR CDR3, a first-round RT-PCR used the HTBI primer set. TCRdb recomputed calls from the multiplex PCR reads with MiXCR, one row per CDR3 protein. Of about 500,000 distinct CDR3 sequences in the sample, roughly an eighth were seen once. Sequencing used blood. Receptors were obtained from a woman under 30 with Graves' hyperthyroidism.

The chain couples TRBV7-8 to TRBJ2-1; 15 bases line up with TRBD2. In germline, CDR1 is SGHVS, CDR2 FQNEAQ. This CDR3 has 18 residues. J gave up 5 bases and V 5 bases, and 10 bases lay outside the gene matches. CDR3 region: CASSPGLAGGPRDNEQFF. In DNA, the CDR3 is TGTGCCAGCAGCCCCGGACTAGCGGGAGGGCCTCGCGACAATGAGCAGTTCTTC.

This clonotype was seen ten or more times. The V call is TRBV7-2, the J call TRBJ1-2; possibly TRBD1 for D (6 bases). The CDR3 is 15 amino acids. Trimming took off 5 bases at V and 5 bases at J, with 18 bases between the two ends. Per the germline V gene, CDR1 is SGHTA and CDR2 is FQGNSA. The CDR3 DNA is TGTGCCAGCAGCCCCTGGACAGACAAGGGGTATGGCTACACCTTC. This translates into CASSPWTDKGYGYTF. Complete variable domain (other parts from reference TRBV7-2 and TRBJ1-2): GAGVSQSPSNKVTEKGKDVELRCDPISGHTALYWYRQSLGQGLEFLIYFQGNSAPDKSGLPSDRFSAERTGGSVSTLTIQRTQQEDSAVYLCASSPWTDKGYGYTFGSGTRLTVV.

This clonotype came up a few times. This chain links TRBV5-8 with TRBJ2-7; 7 bases fit TRBD2. V shed 4 bases and J 5 bases; nucleotides not matched to a gene: 15. The CDR3 consists of 16 residues. Germline V gene sequence: CDR1 SGHTS, CDR2 YDEGEE. CDR3 region: CASSTIWVREMDEQYV. Here the CDR3 DNA reads TGTGCCAGCAGCACGATTTGGGTGCGGGAGATGGACGAGCAGTACGTC.

The sample holds many counts of this clonotype. The CDR3, as DNA: TGTGCCAGCACCGAATCCGAGACAGCCTATGGCTACACCTTC. Protein: CASTESETAYGYTF. The chain uses TRBV9 and TRBJ1-2, with D maybe TRBD1 (5 bases). This CDR3 is built from 14 residues. With 6 bases removed from V and 4 bases from J, the gap between germline ends came to 16 bases. Looked up from germline, CDR1 is SGDLS and CDR2 is YYNGEE.

The V and J genes are TRBV7-3 and TRBJ2-2, with a tentative D call TRBD2 (6 bases). The germline V and J ends were trimmed by 5 bases and 7 bases, with 14 bases remaining between them. Germline values: CDR1 SGHTA, CDR2 FQGTGA. CDR3 length: 14 amino acids. The CDR3 DNA reads TGTGCCAGCAGCCTCGGGAGAAGAGGCGGGGAGCTGTTTTTT. The encoded protein is CASSLGRRGGELFF.

This clonotype has at least ten counts. The rearrangement links TRBV2 to TRBJ1-1; weak D call: TRBD1 (5 bases). Germline V gives CDR1 SNHLY, CDR2 FYNNEI. The CDR3 has 14 amino acids. V was clipped by 5 bases and J by 1 base, with 11 bases between them. CDR3 nucleotide sequence: TGTGCCAGCAGTCCGGGACCCCAGAACACTGAAGCTTTCTTT. This sequence encodes CASSPGPQNTEAFF.